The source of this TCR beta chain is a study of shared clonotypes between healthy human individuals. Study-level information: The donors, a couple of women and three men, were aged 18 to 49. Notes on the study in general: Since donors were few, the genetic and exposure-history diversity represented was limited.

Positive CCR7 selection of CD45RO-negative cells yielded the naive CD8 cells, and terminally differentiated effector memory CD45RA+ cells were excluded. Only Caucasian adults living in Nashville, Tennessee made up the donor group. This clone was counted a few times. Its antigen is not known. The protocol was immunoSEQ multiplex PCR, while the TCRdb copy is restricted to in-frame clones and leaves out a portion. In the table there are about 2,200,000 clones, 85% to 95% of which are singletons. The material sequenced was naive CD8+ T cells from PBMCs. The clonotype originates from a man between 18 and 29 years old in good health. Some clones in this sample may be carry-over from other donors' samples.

CDR3 protein: CASSPWDREEPQHF. The CDR3 DNA reads as TGTGCCAGCAGCCCCTGGGACAGGGAAGAGCCCCAGCATTTT. V usage is TRBV9 and J usage is TRBJ1-5, with 9 bases that match TRBD1. The germline V gene has CDR1 SGDLS and CDR2 YYNGEE. Trimming at V came to 4 bases and at J to 8 bases, leaving 7 bases not matched to a gene. The CDR3 totals 14 residues.